Shown below are 19 T cell receptor beta chains from a single sample sequenced in a study of Graves' ophthalmopathy and Graves' hyperthyroidism. RNA transcripts served as template for amplifying TCR beta CDR3 sequences. First-round RT-PCR used HTBI primers; second-round multiplex PCR followed. TCRdb called the multiplex PCR reads again in MiXCR, with one record for every CDR3 protein. The sample holds almost 750,000 distinct CDR3 sequences; around 40% are singletons and the top ten take about 40%. Sequenced input: peripheral blood. The receptor source for this set is an adult man with Graves' ophthalmopathy.

The J gene is TRBJ1-4, the V gene TRBV20-1, with unresolved D. Germline V lookup: CDR1 DFQATT, CDR2 SNEGSKA (reference sequence). This CDR3 spans 13 amino acids. The V gene lost 1 base and the J gene lost 4 bases, with 7 bases spanning the gap. The CDR3, as DNA: TGCAGTGCTAGAGCGTCGGGTAATGAAAAACTGTTTTTT. Amino acids: CSARASGNEKLFF.

The J gene is TRBJ1-4, the V gene TRBV2, with TRBD1 as a possible D gene (5 bases). The V and J ends lost 10 bases and 7 bases respectively, with 22 bases between them. The CDR3 is made up of 15 amino acids. Germline V gene sequence: CDR1 SNHLY, CDR2 FYNNEI. The CDR3 loop is CANTPDGTGGEKLFF. The CDR3, as DNA: TGTGCCAATACTCCAGACGGAACAGGAGGTGAAAAACTGTTTTTT.

This clonotype was recorded many times. J is TRBJ2-7 and V is TRBV7-9; possible D gene TRBD1, 5 bases. Per the germline V gene, CDR1 is SEHNR and CDR2 is FQNEAQ (reference sequence). This CDR3 contains 11 residues. V lost 3 bases and J 7 bases, leaving 7 bases between the germline ends. CDR3 region: CASSFQGEQYF. In DNA form, the CDR3 reads TGTGCCAGCAGCTTCCAGGGAGAGCAGTACTTC.

V is TRBV7-8 and J is TRBJ1-6; D is ambiguous. V shed 2 bases and J shed 2 bases, with 13 bases lying between them. CDR1 is SGHVS and CDR2 is FQNEAQ in the germline V gene. CDR3 length: 17 residues. This CDR3 is CASSLISVGAYNSPLHF. The CDR3 DNA follows: TGTGCCAGCAGCTTAATCAGTGTCGGAGCCTATAATTCACCCCTCCACTTT.

The chain uses TRBV12-3 or TRBV12-4 and TRBJ2-7, with D unresolved. Trimming cost V 6 bases and J 1 base, with 13 bases left between them. CDR3 size: 14 residues. CDR3 DNA sequence: TGTGCCAGCAGATACCGGGCCTCATCCTACGAGCAGTACTTC. This translates into CASRYRASSYEQYF.

This clonotype has ten or more counts. The genes are TRBV25-1 and TRBJ1-6, with TRBD1 as a possible D gene (6 bases). The ends were cut back, 8 bases at V and 8 bases at J, with 10 bases in the middle. Germline CDR1 is MGHDK and CDR2 is SYGVNS. This CDR3 region has 12 residues. CDR3 nucleotide sequence: TGTGCCAGCGGGGACACTTATTCACCCCTCCACTTT. This codes for CASGDTYSPLHF.

Of note for this clonotype: An end of the junction differs from the germline gene, which may be a read error. The chain is built from TRBV7-6 and TRBJ1-6; 7 bases align to TRBD1. Germline lookup yields CDR1 SGHVS and CDR2 FNYEAQ. The CDR3 runs to 16 residues. The CDR3 spells CAGSLDPGQINSPLHF. DNA for the CDR3: TGTGCCGGCAGCTTGGACCCGGGACAGATTAATTCACCCCTCCACTTT.

Turning to this clonotype: A much larger clone sits a single nucleotide away, making a read error possible. The chain links TRBV7-9 to TRBJ1-3, with D perhaps TRBD1 (5 bases). CDR3 size: 12 residues. Germline CDR1 SEHNR, CDR2 FQNEAQ (reference sequence). The CDR3 DNA follows: TGTGCCAGCAGCTCCCAGGGAAACACCACATATTTT. Encoded protein: CASSSQGNTTYF. The full variable domain, with the rest looked up from reference TRBV7-9 and TRBJ1-3, is DTGVSQNPRHKITKRGQNVTFRCDPISEHNRLYWYRQTLGQGPEFLTYFQNEAQLEKSRLLSDRFSAERPKGSFSTLEIQRTEQGDSAMYLCASSSQGNTTYFGEGSWLTVV.

The V gene is TRBV20-1, the J gene TRBJ1-1; no reliable D call. Trimming removed 1 base from V and 2 bases from J, with 11 bases in between. Germline CDR1 reads DFQATT; CDR2 reads SNEGSKA (reference sequence). This CDR3 contains 14 residues. The CDR3 loop reads CSARGLAGNTEAFF. The CDR3 DNA follows: TGCAGTGCTAGAGGGCTGGCGGGTAACACTGAAGCTTTCTTT.

V and J are TRBV7-2 and TRBJ1-5, with D unclear. V lost 2 bases and J lost 4, with 12 bases in between. Germline loops: CDR1 SGHTA, CDR2 FQGNSA. The CDR3 is 15 residues long. CDR3 sequence (DNA): TGTGCCAGCAGCTTACTTTCGGTCGGTAATCAGCCCCAGCATTTT. It encodes CASSLLSVGNQPQHF.

This rearrangement joins TRBV7-9 to TRBJ2-5; 11 positions agree with TRBD2. J lost 1 base, V lost 1 base, and 11 bases had no gene match. CDR1 is SEHNR and CDR2 is FQNEAQ in the germline V gene (reference sequence). The CDR3 runs 19 residues. CDR3 amino acids: CASSLGASSGRPVQETQYF. The CDR3 nucleotides are TGTGCCAGCAGCTTAGGGGCGTCTAGCGGGAGGCCCGTCCAAGAGACCCAGTACTTC.

This clonotype turned up a few times. The chain has TRBV29-1 and TRBJ2-2; 11 nucleotides line up with TRBD1. This CDR3 contains 17 residues. V trimming: 4 bases; J trimming: 1 base; junction bases outside the gene matches: 8. CDR1 and CDR2 (germline): SQVTM, ANQGSEA. DNA for the CDR3: TGCAGCGTTGGGCTCCGGACAGGGGGCGGGAACACCGGGGAGCTGTTTTTT. Translation: CSVGLRTGGGNTGELFF.

This clonotype was seen only a few times. This chain uses TRBV20-1 with TRBJ1-2; tentatively, D is TRBD1 (5 bases). The CDR3 consists of 13 residues. The V gene lost 4 bases and the J gene lost 3 bases, with 12 bases spanning the gap. Germline lookup yields CDR1 DFQATT and CDR2 SNEGSKA (reference sequence). CDR3 nucleotide sequence: TGCAGTGCTATTCGAGGGGCGTACTATGGCTACACCTTC. Translation gives CSAIRGAYYGYTF.

The chain is built from TRBV7-9 and TRBJ2-6; the D is unclear. Per germline, CDR1 SEHNR and CDR2 FQNEAQ (reference sequence). This CDR3 is built from 17 residues. The ends were cut back, 4 bases at V and 6 bases at J, with 19 bases in the middle. The CDR3 DNA follows: TGTGCCAGCAGCTGGGTACTAAGGCAGGCCGCGGCCAACGTCCTGACTTTC. This translates into CASSWVLRQAAANVLTF.

The chain recombines TRBV7-9 with TRBJ2-2; 9 bases are a match to TRBD2. This CDR3 comprises 16 residues. V lost 6 bases and J lost 4; bases outside the gene matches: 9. Germline V gene sequence: CDR1 SEHNR, CDR2 FQNEAQ (reference sequence). The CDR3 region is CASRLTSGPPTGELFF. The DNA of the CDR3 is TGTGCCAGCAGGTTGACTAGCGGTCCCCCCACCGGGGAGCTGTTTTTT.

This clonotype appeared many times. This chain connects TRBV25-1 to TRBJ1-2; D call uncertain. V was pared by 4 bases and J by 3 bases, with 15 bases between. The germline V gene encodes CDR1 MGHDK and CDR2 SYGVNS. CDR3 length: 15 residues. The CDR3 is CASSASGRSHYGYTF. CDR3 DNA sequence: TGTGCCAGCAGTGCCTCGGGGAGGTCGCACTATGGCTACACCTTC.

This clonotype was counted a single time. This chain uses TRBV4-1 with TRBJ2-5; possible D gene TRBD1, 5 bases. CDR1 and CDR2 from the germline V gene are MGHRA and YSYEKL. This CDR3 contains 14 residues. The germline V and J ends were trimmed by 1 base and 2 bases, with 8 bases remaining between them. CDR3: CASSQVQAQETQYF. The CDR3 DNA reads as TGCGCCAGCAGCCAAGTACAGGCTCAAGAGACCCAGTACTTC.

The chain employs TRBV7-9 and TRBJ2-5; no definite D call. With 1 base removed from V and 0 bases from J, the gap between germline ends came to 9 bases. Per the germline V gene, CDR1 is SEHNR and CDR2 is FQNEAQ (reference sequence). The CDR3 runs to 15 residues. The CDR3 region has the DNA TGTGCCAGCAGCTTAGGCTCCAACAACCAAGAGACCCAGTACTTC. It translates to CASSLGSNNQETQYF.

This clonotype was observed a few times. The chain carries TRBV7-9 and TRBJ2-2, with no clear D. CDR3 length: 16 residues. V lost 6 bases and J 8 bases, leaving 22 bases between the germline ends. Germline V gene sequence: CDR1 SEHNR, CDR2 FQNEAQ (reference sequence). The CDR3 here is CASSYWTTSSGGELFF. The CDR3 DNA reads as TGTGCCAGCAGTTACTGGACCACCTCGTCTGGAGGGGAGCTGTTTTTT. Full variable domain (remainder filled in from reference TRBV7-9 and TRBJ2-2): DTGVSQNPRHKITKRGQNVTFRCDPISEHNRLYWYRQTLGQGPEFLTYFQNEAQLEKSRLLSDRFSAERPKGSFSTLEIQRTEQGDSAMYLCASSYWTTSSGGELFFGEGSRLTVL.